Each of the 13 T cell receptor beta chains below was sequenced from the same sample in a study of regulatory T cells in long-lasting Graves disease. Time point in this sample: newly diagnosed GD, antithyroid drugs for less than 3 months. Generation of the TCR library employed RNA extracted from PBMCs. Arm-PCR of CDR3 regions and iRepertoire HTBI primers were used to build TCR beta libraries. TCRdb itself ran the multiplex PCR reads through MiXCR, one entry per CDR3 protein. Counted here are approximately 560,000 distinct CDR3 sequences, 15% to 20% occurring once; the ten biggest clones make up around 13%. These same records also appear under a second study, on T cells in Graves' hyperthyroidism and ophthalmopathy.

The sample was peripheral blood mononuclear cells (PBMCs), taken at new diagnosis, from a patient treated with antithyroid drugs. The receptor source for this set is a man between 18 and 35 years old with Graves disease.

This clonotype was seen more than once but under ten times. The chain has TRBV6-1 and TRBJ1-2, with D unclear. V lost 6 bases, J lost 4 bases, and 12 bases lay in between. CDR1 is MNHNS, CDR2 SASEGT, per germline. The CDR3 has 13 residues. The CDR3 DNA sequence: TGTGCCAGCAGCCCGACAAAAATCTATGGCTACACCTTC. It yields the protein CASSPTKIYGYTF.

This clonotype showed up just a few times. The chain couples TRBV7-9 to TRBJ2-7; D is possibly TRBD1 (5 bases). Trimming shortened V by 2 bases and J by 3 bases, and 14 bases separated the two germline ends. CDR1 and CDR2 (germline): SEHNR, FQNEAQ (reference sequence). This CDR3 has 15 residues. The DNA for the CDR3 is TGTGCCAGCAGCTTACTCCAGGGTTTGGTCTACGAGCAGTACTTC. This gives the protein CASSLLQGLVYEQYF.

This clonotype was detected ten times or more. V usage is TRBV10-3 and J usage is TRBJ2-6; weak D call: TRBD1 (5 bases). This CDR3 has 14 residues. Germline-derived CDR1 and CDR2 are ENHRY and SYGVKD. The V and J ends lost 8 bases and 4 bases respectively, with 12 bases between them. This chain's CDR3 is CAILGDGGANVLTF. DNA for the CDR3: TGTGCCATCCTAGGGGATGGCGGGGCCAACGTCCTGACTTTC.

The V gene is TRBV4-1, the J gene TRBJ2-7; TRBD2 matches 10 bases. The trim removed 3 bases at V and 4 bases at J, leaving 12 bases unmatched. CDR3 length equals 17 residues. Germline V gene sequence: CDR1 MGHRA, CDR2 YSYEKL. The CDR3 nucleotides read TGCGCCAGCAGCCATACAAGCGTAGGACTAGCGGTTTACGAGCAGTACTTC. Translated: CASSHTSVGLAVYEQYF.

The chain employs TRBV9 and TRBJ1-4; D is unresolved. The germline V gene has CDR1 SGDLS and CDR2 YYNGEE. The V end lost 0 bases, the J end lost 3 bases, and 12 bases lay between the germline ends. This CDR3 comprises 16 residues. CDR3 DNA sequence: TGTGCCAGCAGCGTAGGGAGCGGGAGGTCTAATGAAAAACTGTTTTTT. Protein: CASSVGSGRSNEKLFF.

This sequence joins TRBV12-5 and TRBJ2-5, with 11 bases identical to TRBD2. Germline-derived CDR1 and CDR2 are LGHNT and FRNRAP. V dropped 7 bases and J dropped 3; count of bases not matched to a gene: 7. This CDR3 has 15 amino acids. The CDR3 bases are TGTGCTAGTGCCGCCGGGACTAGCGGAGAAGAGACCCAGTACTTC. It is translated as CASAAGTSGEETQYF.

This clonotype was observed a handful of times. The DNA of the CDR3 is TGTGCCAGCAGCCCCCCACCAGGGTTGGGTGCTTTCTTT. Protein: CASSPPPGLGAFF. This sequence joins TRBV7-9 and TRBJ1-1; tentative D call: TRBD1 (5 bases). With 5 bases removed from V and 11 bases from J, the gap between germline ends came to 18 bases. CDR1 is SEHNR and CDR2 is FQNEAQ in the germline V gene (reference sequence). CDR3 length: 13 amino acids.

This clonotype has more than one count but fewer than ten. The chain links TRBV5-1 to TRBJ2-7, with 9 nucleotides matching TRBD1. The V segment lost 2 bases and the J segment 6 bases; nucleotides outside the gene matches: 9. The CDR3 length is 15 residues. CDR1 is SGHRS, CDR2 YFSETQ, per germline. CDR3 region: CASSLYGTGTFEQYF. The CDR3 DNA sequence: TGCGCCAGCAGCTTATATGGGACAGGGACTTTCGAGCAGTACTTC.

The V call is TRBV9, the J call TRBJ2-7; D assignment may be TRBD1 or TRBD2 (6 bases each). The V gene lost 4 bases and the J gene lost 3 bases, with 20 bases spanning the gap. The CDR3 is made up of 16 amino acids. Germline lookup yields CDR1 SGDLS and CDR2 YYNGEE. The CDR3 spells CASSPTGTWGIYEQYF. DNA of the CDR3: TGTGCCAGCAGCCCCACAGGGACTTGGGGAATCTACGAGCAGTACTTC.

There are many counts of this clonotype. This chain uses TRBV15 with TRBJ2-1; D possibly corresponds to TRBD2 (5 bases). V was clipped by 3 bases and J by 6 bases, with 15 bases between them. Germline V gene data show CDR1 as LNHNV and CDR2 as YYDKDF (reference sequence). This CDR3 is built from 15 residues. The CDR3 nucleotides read TGTGCCACCAGCAGCTCCCAAACGGGAAGCAATGAGCAGTTCTTC. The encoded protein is CATSSSQTGSNEQFF.

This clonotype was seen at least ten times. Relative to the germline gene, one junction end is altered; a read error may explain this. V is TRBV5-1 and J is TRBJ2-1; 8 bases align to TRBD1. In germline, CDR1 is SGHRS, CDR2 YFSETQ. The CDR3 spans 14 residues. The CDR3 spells CASSLGQGAREQFF. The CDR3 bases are TGTGCCAGCAGCTTAGGGCAGGGGGCGCGTGAGCAGTTCTTC.

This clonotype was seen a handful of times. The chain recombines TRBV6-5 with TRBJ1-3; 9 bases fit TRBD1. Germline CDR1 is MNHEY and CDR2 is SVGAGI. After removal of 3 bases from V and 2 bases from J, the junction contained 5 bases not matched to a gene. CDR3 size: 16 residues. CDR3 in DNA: TGTGCCAGCAGTTATCAAACAGGGGGCGCTGGAAACACCATATATTTT. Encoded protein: CASSYQTGGAGNTIYF.

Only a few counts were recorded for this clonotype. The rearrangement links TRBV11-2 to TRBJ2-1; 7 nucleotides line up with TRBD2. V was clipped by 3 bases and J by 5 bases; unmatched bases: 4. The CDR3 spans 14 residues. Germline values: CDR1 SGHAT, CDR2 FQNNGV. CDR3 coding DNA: TGTGCCAGCAGCTTGCCGCTAGCGGACAATGAGCAGTTCTTC. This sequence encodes CASSLPLADNEQFF.